The 18 T cell receptor beta chains listed next were all sequenced from one sample in a study of blood T cell repertoires in COVID-19. Libraries were prepared by immunoSEQ multiplex PCR; TCRdb keeps only in-frame clonotypes and omits some of them. The data hold tens of thousands of clones, with around 90% observed a single time. Sequences were obtained from peripheral blood. Receptors were obtained from a woman aged 65 to 85 with acute or convalescent COVID-19.

This rearrangement joins TRBV30 to TRBJ2-2; unclear D gene. CDR1 and CDR2 (germline): GTSNPN, SVGIG (reference sequence). Trimming took 1 base from V and 2 from J, leaving 8 bases between them. This CDR3 has 14 amino acids. CDR3 nucleotides: TGTGCCTGGAGTGCCATCAAAAACACCGGGGAGCTGTTTTTT. Translating it yields CAWSAIKNTGELFF.

J is TRBJ2-3 and V is TRBV19; TRBD1 aligns across 7 bases. The germline CDR1 and CDR2 sequences are LNHDA and SQIVND (reference sequence). The CDR3 length is 15 residues. V lost 4 bases, J lost 4 bases, and 8 bases stayed unmatched. The CDR3 region has the DNA TGTGCCAGTAGTAGGAACAGGGGTAGGGCAGATACGCAGTATTTT. It yields the protein CASSRNRGRADTQYF.

The gene calls are TRBV24-1 and TRBJ2-3; 9 bases match TRBD2. The germline V gene has CDR1 KGHDR and CDR2 SFDVKD. This CDR3 region has 17 residues. V shed 4 bases, J shed 5 bases, and the junction held 12 bases outside the gene matches. As DNA, the CDR3 is TGTGCCACCAGTGAGGCAAAGGGCGGGAGGGGGAGAGATACGCAGTATTTT. As protein: CATSEAKGGRGRDTQYF.

The chain links TRBV2 to TRBJ1-5; 7 nucleotides match TRBD1. This CDR3 is 16 amino acids long. Germline CDR1 and CDR2: SNHLY and FYNNEI. V dropped 1 base and J dropped 4; count of bases not matched to a gene: 7. The CDR3 bases are TGTGCCAGCAGTGAAGTCATACAGGGGAGAAATCAGCCCCAGCATTTT. Amino acids: CASSEVIQGRNQPQHF.

The V and J genes are TRBV24-1 and TRBJ2-7; D is possibly TRBD1 (5 bases). Germline CDR1 reads KGHDR; CDR2 reads SFDVKD. The CDR3 is 13 residues long. Deletions cut 7 bases from V and 5 bases from J, with 14 bases between. CDR3 amino acids: CATRKQERNEQYV. The DNA for the CDR3 is TGTGCCACCAGAAAACAGGAAAGGAACGAGCAGTACGTC.

Only one count was recorded for this clone. CDR3 DNA: TGTGCCAGCAGCCAAGCGGGTTCCAATGAGCAGTTCTTC. Translating it yields CASSQAGSNEQFF. J is TRBJ2-1 and V is TRBV3-1 (or the pseudogene TRBV3-2); D remains unclear. The length of the CDR3 is 13 residues. Germline V gene lookup returns CDR1 LGHDT and CDR2 YNNKEL (reference sequence). Deletions cut 1 base from V and 6 bases from J, with 7 bases between.

The chain links TRBV28 to TRBJ1-5; 7 nucleotides line up with TRBD1. V shed 10 bases, J shed 3 bases, and the junction held 6 bases outside the gene matches. The CDR3 covers 13 residues. CDR1 is MDHEN and CDR2 is SYDVKM in the germline V gene. The CDR3 spells CAIPGGPNQPQHF. The CDR3, as DNA: TGTGCCATCCCAGGGGGGCCCAATCAGCCCCAGCATTTT.

The chain uses TRBV30 and TRBJ2-7; D might be TRBD1 (5 bases). V was cut by 2 bases and J by 3 bases, with 11 bases left in between. The CDR3 length is 13 residues. Per the germline V gene, CDR1 is GTSNPN and CDR2 is SVGIG (reference sequence). The DNA for the CDR3 is TGTGCCTGGAGTCCGCAGACAGTCTACGAGCAGTACTTC. Translated: CAWSPQTVYEQYF.

The chain combines TRBV28 with TRBJ1-5; D is perhaps TRBD1 (5 bases). There are 15 residues in the CDR3. Germline CDR1 MDHEN, CDR2 SYDVKM. The V end was cut by 2 bases, the J end by 5 bases, with 13 bases between. CDR3 sequence (DNA): TGTGCCAGCAGTTTAAGTCAGGGTGCGTATCAGCCCCAGCATTTT. Encoded protein: CASSLSQGAYQPQHF.

The J gene is TRBJ1-2, the V gene TRBV2, with 8 bases identical to TRBD1. Losses at the gene ends were 11 bases for V and 5 bases for J; bases not matched to a gene: 7. The CDR3 extends over 12 amino acids. Germline CDR1 reads SNHLY; CDR2 reads FYNNEI. The chain's CDR3 is CALRGQGYGYTF. Written as DNA, the CDR3 is TGTGCCCTGCGAGGACAGGGTTATGGCTACACCTTC.

The chain links TRBV28 to TRBJ1-4, with 9 nucleotides matching TRBD1. The CDR3 has 14 amino acids. With 6 bases clipped from V and 4 bases from J, the junction kept 3 bases outside the gene matches. Per germline, CDR1 MDHEN and CDR2 SYDVKM. The CDR3 nucleotides are TGTGCCAGCAGGACAGGGGGGGTTAATGAAAAACTGTTTTTT. It encodes CASRTGGVNEKLFF.

The V call is TRBV14, the J call TRBJ2-1, with D hard to call. Trimming pared 0 bases from V and 12 bases from J, leaving 12 bases between. Germline CDR1 reads SGHDN; CDR2 reads FVKESK. The CDR3 covers 13 residues. CDR3 bases: TGTGCCAGCAGCCAAGATCGTGCCATCGGGCAGTTCTTC. Translated, it gives CASSQDRAIGQFF.

The CDR3 here is CASSQDFRPARNEQFF. In nucleotides, the CDR3 is TGTGCCAGCAGCCAAGATTTCCGCCCAGCGAGGAATGAGCAGTTCTTC. The chain combines TRBV4-2 with TRBJ2-1; unclear D gene. The CDR3 consists of 16 residues. The V end lost 0 bases, the J end lost 7 bases, and 16 bases lay between the germline ends. Looked up from germline, CDR1 is LGHNA and CDR2 is YNFKEQ.

The count of this clone is one. The rearrangement joins TRBV4-1 to TRBJ1-4; a possible D gene is TRBD1 (5 bases). Germline values: CDR1 MGHRA, CDR2 YSYEKL. The CDR3 consists of 14 residues. V lost 2 bases and J 5 bases, leaving 9 bases between the germline ends. CDR3 nucleotides: TGCGCCAGCAGCCAATTTGGGGCCAATGAAAAACTGTTTTTT. Protein sequence: CASSQFGANEKLFF.

This sequence joins TRBV19 and TRBJ1-1, with D possibly matching TRBD1 (5 bases). V lost 6 bases and J 2 bases, leaving 13 bases between the germline ends. The germline V gene has CDR1 LNHDA and CDR2 SQIVND (reference sequence). The CDR3 has 14 amino acids. CDR3 coding DNA: TGTGCCAGTAGGACCGACAGAACAAACACTGAAGCTTTCTTT. Its translation: CASRTDRTNTEAFF.

The J gene is TRBJ2-5, the V gene TRBV19; 9 bases agree with TRBD2. There are 13 residues in the CDR3. Germline V gene sequence: CDR1 LNHDA, CDR2 SQIVND (reference sequence). Trimming removed 3 bases from V and 10 bases from J; junction bases left unmatched: 6. The CDR3 protein is CASSIPASGIQYF. Here the CDR3 DNA reads TGTGCCAGTAGTATTCCGGCTAGCGGGATCCAGTACTTC.

The chain uses TRBV18 and TRBJ1-1; 11 bases agree with TRBD1. After removal of 4 bases from V and 0 bases from J, the junction contained 4 bases not matched to a gene. CDR3 size: 16 residues. Germline CDR1 KGHSH, CDR2 LQKENI. CDR3 region: CASSHRDRGLNTEAFF. Here the CDR3 DNA reads TGTGCCAGCTCACACCGGGACAGGGGGTTGAACACTGAAGCTTTCTTT.

The CDR3 region has the DNA TGTGCCAGCAGTTACTCTGCTAGCGTATTCACCTACGAGCAGTACTTC. It specifies CASSYSASVFTYEQYF. V and J are TRBV6-5 and TRBJ2-7; TRBD2 is a possible D gene (6 bases). CDR1 is MNHEY and CDR2 is SVGAGI in the germline V gene. The V gene lost 0 bases and the J gene lost 2 bases, with 14 bases spanning the gap. The CDR3 is 16 residues long.